Below, 21 T cell receptor beta chains from the same sample are listed, as sequenced in a study of cytomegalovirus exposure and HLA in healthy donors. Primers included in the PCR were 60 Vbeta and 13 Jbeta primers. Some clones are missing from TCRdb's copy, which holds only in-frame ones; the method was immunoSEQ multiplex PCR. Of 170,000 or so clones in the sample, around four fifths were seen once. The source material was PBMCs. The receptors were gathered from a woman in her thirties in good health and CMV-seronegative.

This sequence joins TRBV2 and TRBJ1-5; 8 nucleotides line up with TRBD1. The length of the CDR3 is 14 residues. The germline gives CDR1 SNHLY, CDR2 FYNNEI. Unmatched junction bases numbered 3, after V lost 8 bases and J lost 0 bases. This CDR3 is CASQGAYSNQPQHF. CDR3 coding DNA: TGTGCCAGCCAGGGGGCCTATAGCAATCAGCCCCAGCATTTT. The variable domain in full, with the rest retrieved from reference TRBV2 and TRBJ1-5, is EPEVTQTPSHQVTQMGQEVILRCVPISNHLYFYWYRQILGQKVEFLVSFYNNEISEKSEIFDDQFSVERPDGSNFTLKIRSTKLEDSAMYFCASQGAYSNQPQHFGDGTRLSIL.

The gene calls are TRBV4-1 and TRBJ2-1; TRBD1 might be the D (6 bases). Per germline, CDR1 MGHRA and CDR2 YSYEKL. The CDR3 loop spans 16 amino acids. V was shortened by 0 bases and J by 6 bases, with 15 bases between the two germline ends. The CDR3 sequence: CASSQDRGSRGNEQFF. The CDR3 bases are TGCGCCAGCAGCCAAGATAGGGGGTCACGGGGCAATGAGCAGTTCTTC.

The genes are TRBV19 and TRBJ1-1; D might be TRBD1 (5 bases). The CDR3 spans 15 residues. Germline V CDR1 and CDR2: LNHDA, SQIVND (reference sequence). Trimming left V 7 bases short and J 4 bases short, with 19 bases between. This CDR3 reads CASTLPYGGGTEAFF. The DNA for the CDR3 is TGTGCCAGTACCCTCCCGTATGGGGGGGGCACTGAAGCTTTCTTT.

The CDR3 DNA follows: TGTGCCAGCTCTCCCGGACTTAAAACCTATAATTCACCCCTCCACTTT. Its protein product is CASSPGLKTYNSPLHF. The chain is built from TRBV5-4 and TRBJ1-6; D is unresolved. CDR1 is SGHNT and CDR2 is YYREEE in the germline V gene (reference sequence). V lost 7 bases, J lost 2 bases, and 16 bases lay in between. There are 16 residues in the CDR3.

Regarding this clone: At one end the junction does not follow the germline gene, possibly because of a read error. This chain links TRBV28 with TRBJ1-2, with TRBD1 as a possible D gene (6 bases). This CDR3 comprises 14 residues. Germline CDR1 MDHEN, CDR2 SYDVKM. CDR3 in DNA: TGTGCCAGCAGTTTACCCAGGGGCTACTATGGCCACACCTTC. It codes for CASSLPRGYYGHTF.

V and J are TRBV14 and TRBJ2-1; TRBD2 agrees at 12 bases. Per germline, CDR1 SGHDN and CDR2 FVKESK. This CDR3 comprises 15 residues. V shed 4 bases and J 6 bases; nucleotides not matched to a gene: 4. CDR3 nucleotide sequence: TGTGCCAGCAGCCCTACTAGCGGGGGGATCAATGAGCAGTTCTTC. Translated, it gives CASSPTSGGINEQFF.

The chain uses TRBV6-6 and TRBJ2-7; D is ambiguous. CDR1 MNHNY and CDR2 SVGAGI come from the germline V gene (reference sequence). The CDR3 is 15 amino acids. V was clipped by 2 bases and J by 0 bases, with 11 bases between them. The CDR3, as DNA: TGTGCCAGCAGTTACGCCCCCTCGAGCTCCTACGAGCAGTACTTC. Encoded protein: CASSYAPSSSYEQYF.

The rearrangement uses TRBV19 and TRBJ1-5; maybe TRBD1 (6 bases). This CDR3 is 14 amino acids long. V was pared by 4 bases and J by 7 bases, with 14 bases between. CDR1 LNHDA and CDR2 SQIVND come from the germline V gene (reference sequence). The CDR3 sequence: CASSSHRVGQPQHF. DNA of the CDR3: TGTGCCAGTAGTAGCCACAGGGTCGGGCAGCCCCAGCATTTT.

This clone occurred once. This sequence joins TRBV28 and TRBJ1-4; D possibly corresponds to TRBD1 (5 bases). The V gene lost 5 bases and the J gene lost 0 bases, with 10 bases spanning the gap. Germline V gene data show CDR1 as MDHEN and CDR2 as SYDVKM. This CDR3 is built from 15 residues. The CDR3 bases are TGTGCCAGCAGTCCCCCGGGGGCAACTAATGAAAAACTGTTTTTT. It specifies CASSPPGATNEKLFF.

The chain joins TRBV6-5 to TRBJ1-6; 7 bases are a match to TRBD1. Germline V gives CDR1 MNHEY, CDR2 SVGAGI. The V gene end was trimmed by 5 bases and the J gene end by 5 bases; junction bases not matched to a gene: 6. The length of the CDR3 is 15 residues. The chain's CDR3 is CASSTTTGNNSPLHF. As DNA, the CDR3 is TGTGCCAGCAGTACTACGACAGGGAATAATTCACCCCTCCACTTT.

CDR3 DNA sequence: TGTGCCAGCAGCACAGACAGGGCCTACGAGCAGTACTTC. This translates into CASSTDRAYEQYF. V usage is TRBV7-6 and J usage is TRBJ2-7; the match to TRBD1 covers 7 bases. After removal of 5 bases from V and 2 bases from J, the junction contained 3 bases not matched to a gene. The CDR3 contains 13 residues. Germline V gene sequence: CDR1 SGHVS, CDR2 FNYEAQ.

The chain joins TRBV5-5 to TRBJ1-5; 10 bases are shared with TRBD1. Per the germline V gene, CDR1 is SGHKS and CDR2 is YYEKEE (reference sequence). The CDR3 runs 16 residues. V shed 0 bases, J shed 6 bases, and the junction held 6 bases outside the gene matches. The CDR3: CASSLAVTGGFQPQHF. The DNA for the CDR3 is TGTGCCAGCAGCTTGGCTGTGACAGGGGGCTTTCAGCCCCAGCATTTT. Complete variable domain (other parts from reference TRBV5-5 and TRBJ1-5): DAGVTQSPTHLIKTRGQQVTLRCSPISGHKSVSWYQQVLGQGPQFIFQYYEKEERGRGNFPDRFSARQFPNYSSELNVNALLLGDSALYLCASSLAVTGGFQPQHFGDGTRLSIL.

The chain is built from TRBV30 and TRBJ1-3; 7 bases match TRBD1. The germline V gene has CDR1 GTSNPN and CDR2 SVGIG (reference sequence). With 5 bases clipped from V and 0 bases from J, the junction kept 1 base outside the gene matches. The length of the CDR3 is 13 residues. CDR3 sequence (DNA): TGTGCCTGGGACAGGGTCTCTGGAAACACCATATATTTT. Translated: CAWDRVSGNTIYF.

The V gene is TRBV11-2, the J gene TRBJ2-1; 8 positions agree with TRBD1. Trimming at V came to 4 bases and at J to 6 bases, leaving 11 bases not matched to a gene. There are 16 residues in the CDR3. Germline V CDR1 and CDR2: SGHAT, FQNNGV. This CDR3 reads CASSSLRGRRGNEQFF. The CDR3 nucleotides read TGTGCCAGCAGCTCACTCAGGGGGCGCCGGGGCAATGAGCAGTTCTTC.

This clone was recorded a few times. The V gene is TRBV6-5, the J gene TRBJ1-1; D is undetermined. Trimming left V 3 bases short and J 1 base short, with 9 bases between. Germline V lookup: CDR1 MNHEY, CDR2 SVGAGI. The CDR3 covers 14 residues. CDR3 loop: CASSYTGWNTEAFF. The DNA of the CDR3 is TGTGCCAGCAGTTATACCGGGTGGAACACTGAAGCTTTCTTT.

This chain links TRBV27 with TRBJ1-2; the D is unclear. V shed 5 bases and J shed 1 base, with 14 bases lying between them. The germline CDR1 and CDR2 sequences are MNHEY and SMNVEV (reference sequence). The CDR3 has 15 residues. The chain's CDR3 is CASSPRSIFNYGYTF. Here the CDR3 DNA reads TGTGCCAGCAGTCCGAGATCGATCTTTAACTATGGCTACACCTTC.

This rearrangement joins TRBV15 to TRBJ1-2; tentative D call: TRBD1 (5 bases). Germline V gene data show CDR1 as LNHNV and CDR2 as YYDKDF (reference sequence). The CDR3 is 15 amino acids. Between the trimmed V and J ends, which lost 0 bases and 6 bases, there was a span of 14 bases. CDR3 nucleotide sequence: TGTGCCACCAGCAGAGATCACCCAGGGAAGCATGGCTACACCTTC. Amino acid sequence: CATSRDHPGKHGYTF.

This sequence joins TRBV28 and TRBJ1-4, with D unresolved. The germline gives CDR1 MDHEN, CDR2 SYDVKM. This CDR3 spans 13 amino acids. Trimming took 4 bases from V and 7 from J, leaving 10 bases between them. Here the CDR3 DNA reads TGTGCCAGCAGTTACAAGATAAGTGAAAAACTGTTTTTT. It specifies CASSYKISEKLFF.

This clone was observed once. The CDR3 loop is CASSPGGSGGAHEQFF. For the CDR3, the DNA is TGTGCCAGCAGCCCCGGGGGGAGCGGGGGGGCGCATGAGCAGTTCTTC. The V gene is TRBV7-2, the J gene TRBJ2-1; 10 bases are shared with TRBD2. Germline V gene sequence: CDR1 SGHTA, CDR2 FQGNSA. The V gene end was trimmed by 5 bases and the J gene end by 8 bases; junction bases not matched to a gene: 12. The CDR3 runs 16 residues.

The V and J genes are TRBV2 and TRBJ2-7; D is ambiguous. The germline V gene encodes CDR1 SNHLY and CDR2 FYNNEI. The CDR3 length is 14 residues. V lost 7 bases, J lost 2 bases, and 15 bases lay in between. CDR3: CASKVAPLTYEQYF. DNA for the CDR3: TGTGCCAGCAAAGTAGCTCCACTAACCTACGAGCAGTACTTC.

The gene calls are TRBV13 and TRBJ1-1; 8 bases are a match to TRBD1. V was clipped by 3 bases and J by 4 bases; unmatched bases: 1. Germline CDR1 and CDR2: PRHDT and FYEKMQ (reference sequence). CDR3 length: 13 amino acids. The CDR3 sequence is CASSLGQVTEAFF. The CDR3, as DNA: TGTGCCAGCAGCTTGGGACAGGTCACTGAAGCTTTCTTT.